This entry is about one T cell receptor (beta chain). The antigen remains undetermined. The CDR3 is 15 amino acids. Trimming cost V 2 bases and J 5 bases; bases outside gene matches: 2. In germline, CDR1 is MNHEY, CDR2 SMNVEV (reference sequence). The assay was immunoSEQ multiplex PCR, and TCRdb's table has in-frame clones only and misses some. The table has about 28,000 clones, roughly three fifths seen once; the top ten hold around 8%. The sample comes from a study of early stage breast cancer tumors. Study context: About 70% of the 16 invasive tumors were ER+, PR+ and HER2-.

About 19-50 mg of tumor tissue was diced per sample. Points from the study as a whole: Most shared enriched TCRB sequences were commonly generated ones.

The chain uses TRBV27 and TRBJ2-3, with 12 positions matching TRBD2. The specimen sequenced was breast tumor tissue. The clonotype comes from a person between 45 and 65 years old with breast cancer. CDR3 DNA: TGTGCCAGCAGTTTACTAGCGGGAGGGAAAGATACGCAGTATTTT. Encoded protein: CASSLLAGGKDTQYF.